The clone carrying this T cell receptor (beta chain) was recorded many times. Its antigen is as yet unknown. TCRdb reprocessed the 5' RACE reads via MiXCR and lists one record per CDR3 protein. Of 130,000 or so distinct CDR3 sequences in the sample, over 6% are singletons; the top ten hold approximately 12%. The data originate from a study of CD8 T cells in ankylosing spondylitis. Whole-study findings and limits: Earlier authors reported some of these motif variants in reactive arthritis synovial fluid and blood.

V dropped 0 bases and J dropped 7 bases, with 14 bases sitting between them. This CDR3 has 16 residues. Per germline, CDR1 SGHRS and CDR2 YFSETQ. The clonotype was recovered from a male donor with ankylosing spondylitis or in good health (not recorded which). Sequencing input: blood, either unsorted or a sorted T cell fraction (not recorded which). The rearrangement joins TRBV5-1 to TRBJ1-6; maybe TRBD1 (6 bases). Written as DNA, the CDR3 is TGCGCCAGCAGCTTGGATCGGGGGGCAGGGAATTCACCCCTCCACTTT. It translates to CASSLDRGAGNSPLHF.